Below are 10 T cell receptor beta chains sequenced from a single sample in a study of cytomegalovirus exposure and HLA in healthy donors. PCR involved 60 Vbeta and 13 Jbeta primers. Libraries were prepared by immunoSEQ multiplex PCR; TCRdb keeps only in-frame clonotypes and omits some of them. The table lists 140,000 or so clones, roughly 80% of them singletons. Sequenced sample: PBMCs. These receptors were collected from a woman in her twenties or thirties in good health and CMV-seronegative.

The V and J genes are TRBV5-6 and TRBJ1-1; TRBD1 might be the D (5 bases). Per germline, CDR1 SGHDT and CDR2 YYEEEE. CDR3 size: 14 residues. V was pared by 4 bases and J by 11 bases, with 21 bases between. The CDR3 nucleotides read TGTGCCAGCAGCCGCGCCTCGGAGGGGTGTGCGGCTTTCTTT. Amino acid sequence: CASSRASEGCAAFF.

This clone has a handful of counts. The gene calls are TRBV7-3 and TRBJ2-1; D is undetermined. The CDR3 has 13 amino acids. Germline loops: CDR1 SGHTA, CDR2 FQGTGA. V lost 5 bases, J lost 5 bases, and 10 bases lay in between. CDR3 coding DNA: TGTGCCAGCAGCACTACCCGGGACAATGAGCAGTTCTTC. This sequence encodes CASSTTRDNEQFF.

The chain recombines TRBV2 with TRBJ1-2; possible D gene TRBD1, 6 bases. The CDR3 loop spans 14 amino acids. The germline V and J ends were trimmed by 1 base and 2 bases, with 8 bases remaining between them. In germline, CDR1 is SNHLY, CDR2 FYNNEI. The CDR3 region has the DNA TGTGCCAGCAGTGAAGAGGGGGTCAACTATGGCTACACCTTC. Amino acids: CASSEEGVNYGYTF.

This clone was seen a single time. V is TRBV4-1 and J is TRBJ2-3; 8 positions match TRBD2. The CDR3 is 13 amino acids. After removal of 4 bases from V and 6 bases from J, the junction contained 3 bases not matched to a gene. CDR1 is MGHRA, CDR2 YSYEKL, per germline. Here the CDR3 DNA reads TGCGCCAGCAGCCTAGCGGGATGGGATACGCAGTATTTT. Its protein is CASSLAGWDTQYF.

V usage is TRBV19 and J usage is TRBJ1-5; D possibly corresponds to TRBD1 (6 bases). Germline V gene lookup returns CDR1 LNHDA and CDR2 SQIVND (reference sequence). V lost 1 base to trimming and J lost 4 bases, with 14 bases between them. CDR3 length equals 16 residues. Here the CDR3 DNA reads TGTGCCAGTAGTATAGCCGGACAGATCCTTAATCAGCCCCAGCATTTT. It is translated as CASSIAGQILNQPQHF.

For the CDR3, the DNA is TGTGCCAGCAGTGTAGGGGGAATTGCAGGAAACACCATATATTTT. Encoded protein: CASSVGGIAGNTIYF. The chain uses TRBV2 and TRBJ1-3; maybe TRBD1 (6 bases). Trimming stripped 4 bases from V and 4 bases from J, with 14 bases between. The CDR3 is 15 amino acids. CDR1 is SNHLY, CDR2 FYNNEI, per germline.

This clone occurred once. The chain employs TRBV6-1 and TRBJ2-7; tentative D call: TRBD1 (6 bases). Trimming removed 5 bases from V and 4 bases from J, with 15 bases in between. Germline loops: CDR1 MNHNS, CDR2 SASEGT. This CDR3 has 14 residues. Here the CDR3 reads CASSFSGTRYEQYF. The CDR3 region has the DNA TGTGCCAGCAGTTTCTCCGGGACACGGTACGAGCAGTACTTC.

The chain links TRBV6-5 to TRBJ2-5; 10 positions agree with TRBD2. Trimming removed 6 bases from V and 10 bases from J; junction bases left unmatched: 11. Germline V gene data show CDR1 as MNHEY and CDR2 as SVGAGI. The CDR3 consists of 14 residues. The CDR3 region has the DNA TGTGCCAGCAGGACCGGACTAGCGGATAGGGACCAGTACTTC. Its translation is CASRTGLADRDQYF.

This chain joins TRBV18 and TRBJ1-5; no clear D. V was shortened by 4 bases and J by 2 bases, with 9 bases between the two germline ends. The CDR3 contains 14 residues. Germline V gene lookup returns CDR1 KGHSH and CDR2 LQKENI. The DNA of the CDR3 is TGTGCCAGCTCACTATTCCTTGGCAATCAGCCCCAGCATTTT. The encoded protein is CASSLFLGNQPQHF.

This chain uses TRBV7-9 with TRBJ1-1; D is uncertain. The germline V gene has CDR1 SEHNR and CDR2 FQNEAQ (reference sequence). V dropped 5 bases and J dropped 3 bases, with 7 bases sitting between them. This CDR3 is built from 12 residues. The DNA for the CDR3 is TGTGCCAGCAGCCCGTCGGACACTGAAGCTTTCTTT. Translated: CASSPSDTEAFF.